This is a list of T cell receptor beta chains from one sample in a study of blood T cell repertoires in COVID-19. Profiled with immunoSEQ multiplex PCR; TCRdb holds only in-frame clones, not every one. The sample records roughly 220,000 clones, around 84% being singletons. Input material: peripheral blood. Receptors were obtained from a man younger than 45 with active or convalescent COVID-19. The CDR3 runs from the conserved cysteine through the conserved F or W. The order of the fields is D gene, V gene, J gene, CDR3 DNA, CDR3 protein. The D gene is left open where the match is weak.

>.|TRBV28|TRBJ1-3
TGTGCCAGCAGACAACTATTAGGCGGTGGAAACACCATATATTTT
CASRQLLGGGNTIYF
>TRBD2|TRBV6-6|TRBJ2-7
TGTGCCAGCATCCTCAGCGGGGCCTCCTACGAGCAGTACTTC
CASILSGASYEQYF
>.|TRBV12-3/TRBV12-4|TRBJ1-3
TGTGCCAGCAGTACAGCCCGGACCATATATTTT
CASSTARTIYF
>.|TRBV18|TRBJ2-5
TGTGCCAGCTCCCTCCGGGACACCCTAGAGACCCAGTACTTC
CASSLRDTLETQYF
>TRBD1|TRBV7-9|TRBJ1-2
TGTGCCAGCACCCAAGGGGGCGGTGGCTATGGCTACACCTTC
CASTQGGGGYGYTF
>.|TRBV6-2/TRBV6-3|TRBJ1-5
TGTGCCAGCAGCCCCCGGGGGGGCCCCAATCAGCCCCAGCATTTT
CASSPRGGPNQPQHF
>.|TRBV12-3/TRBV12-4|TRBJ2-1
TGTGCCAGCAGTTCGGGAGATGAGCAGTTCTTC
CASSSGDEQFF
>.|TRBV18|TRBJ2-1
TGTGCCAGCTCACCAAAGGGGACACTTTACAATGAGCAGTTCTTC
CASSPKGTLYNEQFF
>TRBD2|TRBV6-2/TRBV6-3|TRBJ2-1
TGTGCCAGCAGTAACCGGGGGGGCAATGAGCAGTTCTTC
CASSNRGGNEQFF
>TRBD1|TRBV6-5|TRBJ2-5
TGTGCCAGCAGTTACACGACGGGACAGCAAGAGACCCAGTACTTC
CASSYTTGQQETQYF
>.|TRBV28|TRBJ1-4
TGTGCCAGCAGTCCCCTCAGTAATGAAAAACTGTTTTTT
CASSPLSNEKLFF
>.|TRBV15|TRBJ1-4
TGTGCCACCAGCAGAGATCTTCGAGCAACTAATGAAAAACTGTTTTTT
CATSRDLRATNEKLFF